This TCR beta chain emerged from a study of blood T cell repertoires in COVID-19. As for the study in general: Sample material is recorded as cDNA or gDNA derived from T cells, B-cell-depleted T cells, or PBMCs.

Produced via immunoSEQ multiplex PCR; TCRdb's table is partial and in-frame only. The table shows 250,000 to 350,000 clones, with approximately 85% occurring only once. Those enrolled, adults aged roughly 18 to 95 years, came from roughly 23 US areas. Cohort placement rested on clinical history that participants reported themselves. Each recovered donor of Cohort 3 presented with two negative PCRs, clearance, or symptom resolution. The CDR3 runs to 13 residues. Germline values: CDR1 LNHDA, CDR2 SQIVND (reference sequence). The TCR comes from a woman younger than 45 who had recovered from COVID-19. The chain uses TRBV19 and TRBJ2-3; D is undetermined. Sequencing was performed on PBMCs or T cells enriched from blood (not recorded which). CDR3 in DNA: TGTTCGACGCGGCGAGATTTCACAGATACGCAGTATTTT. Translation: CSTRRDFTDTQYF.